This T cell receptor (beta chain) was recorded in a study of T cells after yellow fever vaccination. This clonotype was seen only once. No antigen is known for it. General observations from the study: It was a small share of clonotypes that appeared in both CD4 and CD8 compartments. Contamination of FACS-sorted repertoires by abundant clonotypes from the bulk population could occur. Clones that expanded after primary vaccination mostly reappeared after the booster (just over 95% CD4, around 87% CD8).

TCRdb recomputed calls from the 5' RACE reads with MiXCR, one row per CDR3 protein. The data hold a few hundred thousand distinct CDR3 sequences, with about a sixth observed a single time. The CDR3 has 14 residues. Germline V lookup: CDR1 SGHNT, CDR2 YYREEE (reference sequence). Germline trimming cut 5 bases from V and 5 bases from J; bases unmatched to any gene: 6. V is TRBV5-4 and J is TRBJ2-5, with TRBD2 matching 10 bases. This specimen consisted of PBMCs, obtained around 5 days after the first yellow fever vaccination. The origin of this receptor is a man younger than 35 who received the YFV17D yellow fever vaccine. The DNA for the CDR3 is TGTGCCAGCAGACGAGCGGGGGGGTTGGAGACCCAGTACTTC. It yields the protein CASRRAGGLETQYF. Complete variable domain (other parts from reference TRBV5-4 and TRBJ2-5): ETGVTQSPTHLIKTRGQQVTLRCSSQSGHNTVSWYQQALGQGPQFIFQYYREEENGRGNFPPRFSGLQFPNYSSELNVNALELDDSALYLCASRRAGGLETQYFGPGTRLLVL.